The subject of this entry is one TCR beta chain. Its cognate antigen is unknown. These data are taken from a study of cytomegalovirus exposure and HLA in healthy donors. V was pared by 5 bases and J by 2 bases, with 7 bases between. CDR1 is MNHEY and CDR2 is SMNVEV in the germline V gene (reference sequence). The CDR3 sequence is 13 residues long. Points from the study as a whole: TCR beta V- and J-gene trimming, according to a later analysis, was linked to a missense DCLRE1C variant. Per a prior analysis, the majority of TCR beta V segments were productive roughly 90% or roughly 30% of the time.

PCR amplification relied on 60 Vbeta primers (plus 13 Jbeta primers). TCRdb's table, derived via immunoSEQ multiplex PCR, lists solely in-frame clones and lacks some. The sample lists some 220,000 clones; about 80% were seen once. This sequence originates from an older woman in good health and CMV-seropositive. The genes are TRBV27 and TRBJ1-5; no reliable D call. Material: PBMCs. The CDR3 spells CASSQARNQPQHF. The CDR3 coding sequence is TGTGCCAGCAGTCAGGCGCGCAATCAGCCCCAGCATTTT.